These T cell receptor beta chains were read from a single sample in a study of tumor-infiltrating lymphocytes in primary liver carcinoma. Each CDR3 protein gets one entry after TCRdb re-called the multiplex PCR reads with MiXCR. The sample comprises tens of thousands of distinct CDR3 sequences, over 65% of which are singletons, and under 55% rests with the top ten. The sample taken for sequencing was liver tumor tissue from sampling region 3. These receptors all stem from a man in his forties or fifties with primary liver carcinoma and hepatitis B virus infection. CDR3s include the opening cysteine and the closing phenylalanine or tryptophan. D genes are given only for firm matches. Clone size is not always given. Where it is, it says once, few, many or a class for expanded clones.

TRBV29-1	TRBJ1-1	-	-	TGCAGCATTGAATCCAACGGGAACATTGAAGCTTTCTTT	CSIESNGNIEAFF
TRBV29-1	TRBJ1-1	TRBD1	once	TGCAGCGATGAAGGGACAGGGCGCGGCGCTGAAGCCTTCTTT	CSDEGTGRGAEAFF
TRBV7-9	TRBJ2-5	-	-	TGTGCCAGCAGCAGGTGGGGACTCCAGGAGACCCGGTACTTC	CASSRWGLQETRYF
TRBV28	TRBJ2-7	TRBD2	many	TGTGCCAGCAGCCGACTAGCGGGAGACTACGAGCAGTACTTC	CASSRLAGDYEQYF
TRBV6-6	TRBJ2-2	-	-	TGTGCCAGCTGTCCGGACTCCCCCTCCGGGGAGCTGTTTTTT	CASCPDSPSGELFF
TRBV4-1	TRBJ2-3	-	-	TGCGCCAGCAGCCAATGTCCGGGAAGGATTAAGGATACGCAGTATTTT	CASSQCPGRIKDTQYF
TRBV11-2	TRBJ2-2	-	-	TGTGCCAGCAACTTAGCATTAGAAGGAGCGAACACCGCGGAGCTGTTTTTT	CASNLALEGANTAELFF
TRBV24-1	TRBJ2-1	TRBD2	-	TGTGCCACCAGTGATACTAGCGGGTACAATGAGCAGTTCTTC	CATSDTSGYNEQFF
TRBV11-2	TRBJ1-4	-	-	TGTGCCAGCTGCAAGACTCCAGGAACAAATGAAAAACTGTTTTTT	CASCKTPGTNEKLFF
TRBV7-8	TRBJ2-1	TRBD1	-	TGTGCCAGCAGCCCGGACAGGATATACAATGAGCACTTCTTC	CASSPDRIYNEHFF
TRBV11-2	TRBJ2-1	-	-	TGTGCCAGCAGCTTTGGCGTTAGCTATGAGCAGTTTTTC	CASSFGVSYEQFF
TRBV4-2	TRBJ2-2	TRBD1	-	TGTGCCAGCAGCACAGGGGGCTACACCGGGGAGATGTCTTTT	CASSTGGYTGEMSF
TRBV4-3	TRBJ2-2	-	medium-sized	TGCGCCAGCAGCCAAAACCCAGAAGGAAACCCCAGGGAGCTGTTTTTT	CASSQNPEGNPRELFF
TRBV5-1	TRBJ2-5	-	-	TGCGCCAGCATCTCCCTCCCCATCAGTTCGGGTCAAGAGACCCAGTACTTC	CASISLPISSGQETQYF
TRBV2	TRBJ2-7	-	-	TGTGCCAGCAGTGAGAACAGGGCGGCCTCCTATGAGCAATACTTC	CASSENRAASYEQYF